The 15 T cell receptor beta chains listed next were all sequenced from one sample in a study of blood T cells in healthy people across ages. Primed by a sample-barcoded 5' primer and a J-beta primer mix, a second PCR proceeded for about 6 to 12 cycles. From the 5' RACE reads, TCRdb called clonotypes with MiXCR, one entry per CDR3 protein. The sample holds approximately 580,000 distinct CDR3 sequences, 24% seen once. In addition, the sample was reused for a study of T cells of mothers and their children.

The sequencing sample was made of blood. These receptors were taken from a boy younger than 18 in good health.

This clonotype has only a few counts. V gene TRBV27 combines with J gene TRBJ2-7; weak D call: TRBD2 (5 bases). The DNA matches TRBJ2-1 better at its end, which makes the J call doubtful. The length of the CDR3 is 16 residues. Germline V lookup: CDR1 MNHEY, CDR2 SMNVEV (reference sequence). The CDR3 DNA is TGTGCCAGCAGTTTATCGATCCATAGGCTCCCGGGGGAGCAGTTCTTC. Protein sequence: CASSLSIHRLPGEQFF.

The chain's CDR3 is CASRTTRIIETQYF. Written as DNA, the CDR3 is TGTGCCAGCAGGACGACTAGGATTATAGAGACCCAGTACTTC. The rearrangement joins TRBV6-1 to TRBJ2-5; a possible D gene is TRBD2 (6 bases). V lost 6 bases and J lost 4, with 15 bases in between. Germline V gene lookup returns CDR1 MNHNS and CDR2 SASEGT. The CDR3 has 14 residues.

The chain's CDR3 is CSAPGLAGGPLTDTQYF. The CDR3 DNA reads TGCAGTGCCCCCGGACTAGCGGGGGGGCCATTAACAGATACGCAGTATTTT. The rearrangement links TRBV20-1 to TRBJ2-3; 15 nucleotides line up with TRBD2. This CDR3 has 17 residues. Germline assignment: CDR1 DFQATT and CDR2 SNEGSKA (reference sequence). With V trimmed by 6 bases and J by 3 bases, 10 bases remained unmatched.

This clonotype has more than one count but fewer than ten. CDR3 coding DNA: TGTGCCAGCAGCTTTCAGGACGGGGAGACCCAGTACTTC. This codes for CASSFQDGETQYF. The V and J genes are TRBV5-6 and TRBJ2-5, with D unclear. This CDR3 contains 13 residues. Trimming took 2 bases from V and 5 from J, leaving 10 bases between them. Germline V gene lookup returns CDR1 SGHDT and CDR2 YYEEEE.

This clonotype was seen a handful of times. This sequence joins TRBV10-3 and TRBJ2-5, with 9 bases that match TRBD2. After removal of 6 bases from V and 2 bases from J, the junction contained 10 bases not matched to a gene. Germline V gene lookup returns CDR1 ENHRY and CDR2 SYGVKD. CDR3 length: 16 amino acids. Written as DNA, the CDR3 is TGTGCCATCAGACCATCTAGCGGGGATAGACAAGAGACCCAGTACTTC. This translates into CAIRPSSGDRQETQYF.

V usage is TRBV20-1 and J usage is TRBJ2-1, with D possibly called TRBD1 or TRBD2 (6 bases each). The J call may not be correct, given that the DNA end is closer to TRBJ2-5. The CDR3 loop spans 14 amino acids. Germline CDR1 DFQATT, CDR2 SNEGSKA (reference sequence). CDR3 amino acids: CSATQGGPGETQYF. The CDR3 nucleotides are TGCAGTGCTACCCAAGGGGGGCCCGGAGAGACCCAGTACTTC.

In its sample, this clonotype was seen a few times. This chain connects TRBV19 to TRBJ2-5; D gene unclear. The better agreement between TRBJ2-1 and the DNA end casts doubt on the J call. The CDR3 is made up of 13 amino acids. From germline, CDR1 is LNHDA and CDR2 SQIVND (reference sequence). The CDR3 is CASRVAPSEEQFF. In DNA form, the CDR3 reads TGTGCCAGTAGGGTAGCCCCTTCTGAGGAGCAGTTCTTC.

The chain employs TRBV7-2 and TRBJ1-5; D uncertain. CDR1 SGHTA and CDR2 FQGNSA come from the germline V gene. The CDR3 spans 15 residues. V dropped 1 base and J dropped 0 bases, with 7 bases sitting between them. In nucleotides, the CDR3 is TGTGCCAGCAGCTTAGTAGGTTATAGCAATCAGCCCCAGCATTTT. It is translated as CASSLVGYSNQPQHF.

This clonotype was counted between two and nine times. The chain has TRBV12-5 and TRBJ2-7, with 11 positions matching TRBD2. The CDR3 is 16 residues long. Germline assignment: CDR1 LGHNT and CDR2 FRNRAP. The J segment lost 3 bases and the V segment lost 7 bases, leaving 11 bases of the junction unmatched. DNA for the CDR3: TGTGCTAGTGATAGACTAGCGGGAAGGAGGGACTACGAGCAGTACTTC. It specifies CASDRLAGRRDYEQYF.

V is TRBV28 and J is TRBJ2-5; D tentatively reads TRBD1 or TRBD2 (5 bases each). V lost 2 bases to trimming and J lost 5 bases, with 12 bases between them. The germline V gene has CDR1 MDHEN and CDR2 SYDVKM. This CDR3 has 14 residues. The CDR3 here is CASSLGDLWETQYF. The CDR3 DNA reads as TGTGCCAGCAGTTTAGGGGACCTGTGGGAGACCCAGTACTTC.

The chain links TRBV4-3 to TRBJ2-7; D is unresolved. Per germline, CDR1 LGHNA and CDR2 YSLEER. Trimming removed 0 bases from V and 6 bases from J, with 9 bases in between. This CDR3 is built from 13 residues. The DNA of the CDR3 is TGCGCCAGCAGCCAAGAGCCCCCCTCCGAGCAGTACTTC. It encodes CASSQEPPSEQYF.

The chain links TRBV29-1 to TRBJ2-2; TRBD2 matches 13 bases. After removal of 4 bases from V and 3 bases from J, the junction contained 2 bases not matched to a gene. CDR1 and CDR2 (germline): SQVTM, ANQGSEA. This CDR3 spans 15 amino acids. This chain's CDR3 is CSVGTSGSHTGELFF. The CDR3 region has the DNA TGCAGCGTTGGGACTAGCGGGAGCCACACCGGGGAGCTGTTTTTT.

The CDR3 region is CASSLTSGGAGGELFF. The CDR3, as DNA: TGTGCCAGCAGCTTGACTAGCGGGGGGGCAGGCGGGGAGCTGTTTTTT. The rearrangement uses TRBV11-2 and TRBJ2-2, with TRBD2 matching over 14 bases. The germline V gene has CDR1 SGHAT and CDR2 FQNNGV. The CDR3 length is 16 residues. Unmatched junction bases numbered 4, after V lost 3 bases and J lost 7 bases. The variable domain in full, with the rest retrieved from reference TRBV11-2 and TRBJ2-2, is EAGVAQSPRYKIIEKRQSVAFWCNPISGHATLYWYQQILGQGPKLLIQFQNNGVVDDSQLPKDRFSAERLKGVDSTLKIQPAKLEDSAVYLCASSLTSGGAGGELFFGEGSRLTVL.

This clonotype came up many times. The V gene is TRBV7-2, the J gene TRBJ2-1; 7 bases fit TRBD2. This CDR3 is built from 15 residues. CDR1 is SGHTA, CDR2 FQGNSA, per germline. The J segment lost 0 bases and the V segment lost 5 bases, leaving 4 bases of the junction unmatched. The CDR3 bases are TGTGCCAGCAGCCCCACGGGGGGCTCCTACAATGAGCAGTTCTTC. Translation: CASSPTGGSYNEQFF.

This rearrangement joins TRBV20-1 to TRBJ2-7; maybe TRBD1 (5 bases). This CDR3 has 15 amino acids. The V and J ends lost 1 base and 2 bases respectively, with 15 bases between them. Germline lookup yields CDR1 DFQATT and CDR2 SNEGSKA (reference sequence). CDR3 bases: TGCAGTGCTAGAGGCCGAGCAGGGTCCACCTACGAGCAGTACTTC. Amino acids: CSARGRAGSTYEQYF.